A single sample gave rise to the 7 T cell receptor beta chains below, sequenced in a study of blood T cell repertoires in COVID-19. Here immunoSEQ multiplex PCR was the method, and the copy in TCRdb shows in-frame clones only, minus some. This table holds about 320,000 clones, 85% to 95% found once. Material for sequencing was PBMCs or T cells enriched from blood (not recorded which). The receptors derive from a woman in her 30s who had been exposed to COVID-19.

The chain employs TRBV29-1 and TRBJ2-3; D call uncertain. CDR1 and CDR2 from the germline V gene are SQVTM and ANQGSEA. Trimming took 5 bases from V and 2 from J, leaving 11 bases between them. The CDR3 contains 13 residues. CDR3 nucleotide sequence: TGCAGCGTTACCCTGACAAACACAGATACGCAGTATTTT. Translating it yields CSVTLTNTDTQYF.

The chain combines TRBV3-1 (or the pseudogene TRBV3-2) with TRBJ2-7; 8 bases map to TRBD1. Germline lookup yields CDR1 LGHDT and CDR2 YNNKEL (reference sequence). This CDR3 has 14 residues. V gave up 5 bases and J gave up 4 bases; unmatched junction bases: 7. The chain's CDR3 is CASSYGQGPYEQYF. CDR3 sequence (DNA): TGTGCCAGCAGCTACGGACAGGGACCTTACGAGCAGTACTTC.

The sample holds a few counts of this clone. The chain carries TRBV3-1 (or the pseudogene TRBV3-2) and TRBJ2-5; 13 bases match TRBD2. CDR3 length: 14 residues. Losses at the gene ends were 10 bases for V and 6 bases for J; bases not matched to a gene: 8. CDR1 is LGHDT and CDR2 is YNNKEL in the germline V gene (reference sequence). The CDR3 DNA sequence: TGTGCCATTGGGACTAGCGGGGATCGAAAGACCCAGTACTTC. Protein: CAIGTSGDRKTQYF.

This clone was picked up one time. The chain employs TRBV2 and TRBJ1-5; unclear D gene. The ends were cut back, 2 bases at V and 7 bases at J, with 9 bases in the middle. CDR1 and CDR2 from the germline V gene are SNHLY and FYNNEI. This CDR3 region has 13 residues. The CDR3 DNA is TGTGCCAGCAGTGAATTGGAGGACCAGCCCCAGCATTTT. Protein: CASSELEDQPQHF. The variable domain in full, completed from reference TRBV2 and TRBJ1-5, reads EPEVTQTPSHQVTQMGQEVILRCVPISNHLYFYWYRQILGQKVEFLVSFYNNEISEKSEIFDDQFSVERPDGSNFTLKIRSTKLEDSAMYFCASSELEDQPQHFGDGTRLSIL.

This rearrangement joins TRBV5-1 to TRBJ1-1; D may be TRBD1 (5 bases). The CDR3 runs 15 residues. Trimming pared 4 bases from V and 5 bases from J, leaving 18 bases between. CDR1 SGHRS and CDR2 YFSETQ come from the germline V gene. The CDR3 loop is CASSPPGGFRTEAFF. CDR3 coding DNA: TGCGCCAGCAGCCCCCCGGGGGGGTTTAGGACTGAAGCTTTCTTT.

The chain joins TRBV5-1 to TRBJ2-7, with 10 bases matching TRBD1. From germline, CDR1 is SGHRS and CDR2 YFSETQ. CDR3 length: 15 amino acids. Unmatched junction bases numbered 7, after V lost 4 bases and J lost 3 bases. CDR3 sequence: CASSPSGTGVYEQYF. The CDR3 DNA follows: TGCGCCAGCAGCCCCTCTGGGACAGGGGTCTACGAGCAGTACTTC.

The gene calls are TRBV10-3 and TRBJ2-7, with 7 bases identical to TRBD1. Trimming took 3 bases from V and 0 from J; bases not matched to a gene: 2. The CDR3 contains 14 residues. Germline lookup yields CDR1 ENHRY and CDR2 SYGVKD. The CDR3 loop is CAISEGQVSYEQYF. The CDR3 nucleotides read TGTGCCATCAGTGAAGGACAGGTCTCCTACGAGCAGTACTTC.